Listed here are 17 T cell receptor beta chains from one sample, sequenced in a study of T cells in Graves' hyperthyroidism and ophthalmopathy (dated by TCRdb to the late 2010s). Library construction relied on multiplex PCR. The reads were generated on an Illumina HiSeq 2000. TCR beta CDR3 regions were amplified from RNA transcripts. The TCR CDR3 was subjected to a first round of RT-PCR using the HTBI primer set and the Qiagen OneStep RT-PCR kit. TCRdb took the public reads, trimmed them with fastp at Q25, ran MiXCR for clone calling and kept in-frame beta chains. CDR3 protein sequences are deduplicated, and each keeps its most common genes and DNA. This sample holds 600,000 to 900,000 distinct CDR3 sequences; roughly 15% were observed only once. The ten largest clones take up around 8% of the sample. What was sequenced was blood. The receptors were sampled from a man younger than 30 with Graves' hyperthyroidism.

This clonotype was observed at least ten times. The CDR3 protein is CASMAGGLDNEQFF. As DNA, the CDR3 is TGTGCCAGTATGGCGGGAGGGCTAGACAATGAGCAGTTCTTC. The V call is TRBV19, the J call TRBJ2-1, with TRBD2 matching over 9 bases. This CDR3 has 14 amino acids. The V and J ends lost 7 bases and 5 bases, in that order; junction bases with no gene match: 6. Germline V gives CDR1 LNHDA, CDR2 SQIVND (reference sequence). The whole variable domain, remainder taken from reference TRBV19 and TRBJ2-1, is DGGITQSPKYLFRKEGQNVTLSCEQNLNHDAMYWYRQDPGQGLRLIYYSQIVNDFQKGDIAEGYSVSREKKESFPLTVTSAQKNPTAFYLCASMAGGLDNEQFFGPGTRLTVL.

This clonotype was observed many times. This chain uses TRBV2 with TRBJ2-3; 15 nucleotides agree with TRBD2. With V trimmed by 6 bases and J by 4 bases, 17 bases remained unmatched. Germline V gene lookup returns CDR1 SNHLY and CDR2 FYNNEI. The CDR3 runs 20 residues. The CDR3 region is CASRGTPSGTSGRPADTQYF. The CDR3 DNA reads TGTGCCAGCAGGGGAACACCATCCGGGACTAGCGGGAGGCCTGCAGATACGCAGTATTTT.

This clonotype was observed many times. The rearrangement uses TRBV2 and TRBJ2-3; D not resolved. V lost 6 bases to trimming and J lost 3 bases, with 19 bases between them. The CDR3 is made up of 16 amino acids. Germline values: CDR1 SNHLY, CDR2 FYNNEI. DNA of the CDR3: TGTGCCAGCAGCCCCATAAGGGTCCTAGTGACAGATACGCAGTATTTT. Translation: CASSPIRVLVTDTQYF.

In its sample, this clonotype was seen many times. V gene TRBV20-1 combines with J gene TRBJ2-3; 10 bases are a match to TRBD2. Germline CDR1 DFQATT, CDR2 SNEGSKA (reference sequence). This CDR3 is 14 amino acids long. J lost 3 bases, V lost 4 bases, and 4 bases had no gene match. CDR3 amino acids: CSAKTSGSTDTQYF. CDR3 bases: TGCAGTGCTAAGACTAGCGGGTCGACAGATACGCAGTATTTT.

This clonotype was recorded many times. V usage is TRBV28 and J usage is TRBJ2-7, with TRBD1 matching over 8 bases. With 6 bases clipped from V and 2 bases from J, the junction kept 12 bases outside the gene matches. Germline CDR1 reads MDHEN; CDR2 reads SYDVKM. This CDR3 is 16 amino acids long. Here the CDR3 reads CASSLDTGGFPYEQYF. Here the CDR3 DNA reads TGTGCCAGCAGCCTCGACACAGGGGGATTCCCCTACGAGCAGTACTTC.

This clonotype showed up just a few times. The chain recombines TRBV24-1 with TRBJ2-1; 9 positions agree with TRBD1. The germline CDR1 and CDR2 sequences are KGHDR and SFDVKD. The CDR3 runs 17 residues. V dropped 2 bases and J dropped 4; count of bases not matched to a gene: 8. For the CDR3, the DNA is TGTGCCACCAGTGATTCCCCCGGGACAGGGTCGTACAATGAGCAGTTCTTC. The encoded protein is CATSDSPGTGSYNEQFF.

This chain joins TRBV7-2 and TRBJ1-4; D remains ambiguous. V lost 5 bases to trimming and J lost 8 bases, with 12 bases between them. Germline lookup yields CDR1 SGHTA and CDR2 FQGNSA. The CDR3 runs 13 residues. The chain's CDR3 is CASSPSFREKLFF. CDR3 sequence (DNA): TGTGCCAGCAGCCCCTCATTTCGGGAAAAACTGTTTTTT.

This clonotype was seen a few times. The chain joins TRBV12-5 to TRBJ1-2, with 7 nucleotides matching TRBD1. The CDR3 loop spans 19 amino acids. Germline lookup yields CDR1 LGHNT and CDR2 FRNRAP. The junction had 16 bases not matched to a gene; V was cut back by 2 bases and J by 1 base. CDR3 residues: CASGLQGGGPTLSNYGYTF. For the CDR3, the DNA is TGTGCTAGTGGTTTGCAGGGGGGGGGACCGACATTAAGTAACTATGGCTACACCTTC.

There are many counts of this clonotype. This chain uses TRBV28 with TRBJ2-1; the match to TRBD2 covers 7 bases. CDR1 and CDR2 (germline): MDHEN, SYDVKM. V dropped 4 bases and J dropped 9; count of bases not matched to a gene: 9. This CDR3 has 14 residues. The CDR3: CASSSGREGSEQFF. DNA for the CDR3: TGTGCCAGCAGTTCAGGGAGGGAAGGTAGTGAGCAGTTCTTC.

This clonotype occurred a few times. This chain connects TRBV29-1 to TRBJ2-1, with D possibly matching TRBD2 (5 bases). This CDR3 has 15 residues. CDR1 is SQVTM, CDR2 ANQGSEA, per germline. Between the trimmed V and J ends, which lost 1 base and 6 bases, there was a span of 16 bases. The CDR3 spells CSVEGAIGGRNEQFF. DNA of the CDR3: TGCAGCGTTGAAGGAGCTATAGGCGGGCGCAATGAGCAGTTCTTC.

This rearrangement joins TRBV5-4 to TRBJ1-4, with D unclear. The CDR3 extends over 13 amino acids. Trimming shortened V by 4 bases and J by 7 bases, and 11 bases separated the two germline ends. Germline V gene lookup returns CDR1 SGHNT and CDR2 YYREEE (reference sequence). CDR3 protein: CASSQFRGEKLFF. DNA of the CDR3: TGTGCCAGCAGCCAGTTCCGTGGTGAAAAACTGTTTTTT.

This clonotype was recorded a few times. CDR3 loop: CASSLARSGNNEQFF. CDR3 nucleotide sequence: TGTGCCAGCAGCTTAGCGCGGTCAGGGAACAATGAGCAGTTCTTC. The chain recombines TRBV7-9 with TRBJ2-1, with D maybe TRBD1 (5 bases). The CDR3 totals 15 residues. V gave up 0 bases and J gave up 5 bases, with 11 bases separating them. Germline V gene lookup returns CDR1 SEHNR and CDR2 FQNEAQ (reference sequence).

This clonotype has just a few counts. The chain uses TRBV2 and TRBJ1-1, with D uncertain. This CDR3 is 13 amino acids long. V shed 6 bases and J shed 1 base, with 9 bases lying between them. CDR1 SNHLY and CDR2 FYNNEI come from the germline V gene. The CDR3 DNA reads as TGTGCCAGCAGAGTTTTCAGGAACACTGAAGCTTTCTTT. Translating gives CASRVFRNTEAFF.

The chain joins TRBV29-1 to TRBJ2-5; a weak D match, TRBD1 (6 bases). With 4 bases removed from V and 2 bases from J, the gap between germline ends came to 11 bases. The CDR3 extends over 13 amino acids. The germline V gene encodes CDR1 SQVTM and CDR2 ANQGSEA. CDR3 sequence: CSVGVQGQETQYF. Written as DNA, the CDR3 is TGCAGCGTTGGGGTACAGGGACAAGAGACCCAGTACTTC.

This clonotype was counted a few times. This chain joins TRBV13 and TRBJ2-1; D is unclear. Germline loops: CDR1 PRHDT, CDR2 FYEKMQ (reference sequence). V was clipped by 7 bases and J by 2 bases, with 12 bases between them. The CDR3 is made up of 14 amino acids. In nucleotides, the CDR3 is TGTGCCAGCACCCTTAGACGGGCCTACAATGAGCAGTTCTTC. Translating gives CASTLRRAYNEQFF.

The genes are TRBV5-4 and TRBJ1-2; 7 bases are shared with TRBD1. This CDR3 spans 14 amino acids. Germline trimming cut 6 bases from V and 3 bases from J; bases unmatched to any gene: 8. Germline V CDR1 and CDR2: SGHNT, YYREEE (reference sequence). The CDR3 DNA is TGTGCCAGCAATGACCCGGACAGGCACTATGGCTACACCTTC. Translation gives CASNDPDRHYGYTF.

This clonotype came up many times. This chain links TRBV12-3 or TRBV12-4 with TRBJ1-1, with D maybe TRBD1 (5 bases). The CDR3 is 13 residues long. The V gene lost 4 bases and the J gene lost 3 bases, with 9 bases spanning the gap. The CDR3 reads CASSSRADTEAFF. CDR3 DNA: TGTGCCAGCAGTTCCAGGGCGGACACTGAAGCTTTCTTT.